The next 15 T cell receptor beta chains were all read from a single sample in a study of T cells after yellow fever vaccination. TCRdb used MiXCR to reprocess the 5' RACE reads, holding one entry per CDR3 protein. This table has 500,000 to 650,000 distinct CDR3 sequences, roughly an eighth appearing once. This sample comprised PBMCs, obtained on the day of the yellow fever booster vaccination. The source is a man aged 30-40 years who received the YFV17D yellow fever vaccine.

Only a few counts were recorded for this clonotype. The V and J genes are TRBV5-4 and TRBJ2-2; D call uncertain. The V end was cut by 0 bases, the J end by 5 bases, with 8 bases between. This CDR3 has 14 amino acids. Germline V gene sequence: CDR1 SGHNT, CDR2 YYREEE (reference sequence). CDR3 protein: CASSLAVGTGELFF. DNA for the CDR3: TGTGCCAGCAGCTTGGCCGTTGGTACCGGGGAGCTGTTTTTT. The variable domain in full, completed from reference TRBV5-4 and TRBJ2-2, reads ETGVTQSPTHLIKTRGQQVTLRCSSQSGHNTVSWYQQALGQGPQFIFQYYREEENGRGNFPPRFSGLQFPNYSSELNVNALELDDSALYLCASSLAVGTGELFFGEGSRLTVL.

This clonotype was recorded a few times. This chain links TRBV7-2 with TRBJ2-7, with TRBD2 matching 13 bases. J was trimmed by 4 bases and V by 7 bases; bases with no gene match: 4. CDR3 length: 14 amino acids. Germline loops: CDR1 SGHTA, CDR2 FQGNSA. This chain's CDR3 is CASTGLAGEYEQYF. CDR3 nucleotide sequence: TGTGCCAGCACCGGACTAGCGGGAGAATACGAGCAGTACTTC.

The J gene is TRBJ2-3, the V gene TRBV5-4, with D perhaps matching TRBD1 (5 bases). CDR3 length: 13 amino acids. Per germline, CDR1 SGHNT and CDR2 YYREEE (reference sequence). V was shortened by 2 bases and J by 4 bases, with 8 bases between the two germline ends. DNA of the CDR3: TGTGCCAGCAGCTTCAACAGGCCAGATACGCAGTATTTT. This sequence encodes CASSFNRPDTQYF.

The CDR3 DNA reads as TGCGCCAGCAGCCAAGAGAGAGTTAGCCCTGAGCAGTACTTC. Its translation: CASSQERVSPEQYF. This chain joins TRBV4-3 and TRBJ2-7; D unresolved. Deletions cut 0 bases from V and 7 bases from J, with 13 bases between. The CDR3 length is 14 residues. CDR1 and CDR2 (germline): LGHNA, YSLEER.

This clonotype was picked up a small number of times. The rearrangement uses TRBV4-2 and TRBJ2-7, with D perhaps matching TRBD2 (6 bases). The CDR3 sequence is 12 residues long. Germline CDR1 reads LGHNA; CDR2 reads YNFKEQ. V was cut by 5 bases and J by 6 bases, with 11 bases left in between. In DNA, the CDR3 is TGTGCCAGCAGCTACCTGGAGGGCGAGCAGTACTTC. The encoded protein is CASSYLEGEQYF.

The sample holds a few counts of this clonotype. CDR3 sequence (DNA): TGTGCCACCCGGGACAGCCCCTACAATGAGCAGTTCTTC. Amino acids: CATRDSPYNEQFF. The chain combines TRBV10-3 with TRBJ2-1; 7 nucleotides align to TRBD1. Trimming cost V 10 bases and J 2 bases; bases outside gene matches: 5. Germline CDR1 reads ENHRY; CDR2 reads SYGVKD. CDR3 length: 13 amino acids.

This clonotype was seen a handful of times. The rearrangement uses TRBV19 and TRBJ1-1; the D is unclear. Deletions cut 6 bases from V and 5 bases from J, with 13 bases between. The length of the CDR3 is 13 residues. Germline loops: CDR1 LNHDA, CDR2 SQIVND (reference sequence). CDR3 DNA sequence: TGTGCCAGTAGAGAGGAGGGAGGAACTGAAGCTTTCTTT. Translation gives CASREEGGTEAFF.

CDR3 amino acids: CAISPGEGEGVSYNEQFF. The CDR3 DNA reads TGTGCCATCAGTCCCGGGGAGGGGGAGGGCGTCTCCTACAATGAGCAGTTCTTC. The chain uses TRBV10-3 and TRBJ2-1; perhaps TRBD2 as D (7 bases). CDR1 and CDR2 (germline): ENHRY, SYGVKD. The CDR3 contains 18 residues. The ends were cut back, 5 bases at V and 0 bases at J, with 20 bases in the middle.

A few counts support this clonotype. This chain links TRBV20-1 with TRBJ2-5; unclear D gene. In germline, CDR1 is DFQATT, CDR2 SNEGSKA (reference sequence). The length of the CDR3 is 11 residues. V shed 1 base and J shed 5 bases, with 5 bases lying between them. In DNA form, the CDR3 reads TGCAGTGCTAGAGTTTTTGAGACCCAGTACTTC. The encoded protein is CSARVFETQYF.

This clonotype was observed a few times. The chain is built from TRBV12-3 or TRBV12-4 and TRBJ2-4, with 12 nucleotides matching TRBD2. V dropped 5 bases and J dropped 1; count of bases not matched to a gene: 0. This CDR3 is 15 amino acids long. CDR3 DNA sequence: TGTGCCAGCAGTACTAGCGGGAGGGCCAAAAACATTCAGTACTTC. Its protein is CASSTSGRAKNIQYF.

The J gene is TRBJ2-1, the V gene TRBV27; TRBD2 matches 10 bases. Germline CDR1 MNHEY, CDR2 SMNVEV (reference sequence). V dropped 5 bases and J dropped 10; count of bases not matched to a gene: 14. This CDR3 spans 16 amino acids. The CDR3 nucleotides read TGTGCCAGCAGTCGTCTGGGGACTAGCGCACGGGGGGAGCAGTTCTTC. Translating it yields CASSRLGTSARGEQFF.

This clonotype occurred a few times. The CDR3 reads CASSRAGGGGRRYEQYF. The CDR3 DNA follows: TGTGCCAGCAGCCGCGCCGGGGGGGGCGGGAGAAGGTACGAGCAGTACTTC. The chain recombines TRBV27 with TRBJ2-7, with 8 bases identical to TRBD2. Looked up from germline, CDR1 is MNHEY and CDR2 is SMNVEV (reference sequence). The CDR3 extends over 17 amino acids. V lost 6 bases and J lost 4; bases outside the gene matches: 17.

The chain is built from TRBV6-5 and TRBJ2-7; no clear D. Germline lookup yields CDR1 MNHEY and CDR2 SVGAGI. Trimming took off 7 bases at V and 4 bases at J, with 11 bases between the two ends. The CDR3 extends over 12 amino acids. The DNA for the CDR3 is TGTGCCAGCAACCAGCCCCGGTACGAGCAGTACTTC. This codes for CASNQPRYEQYF.

The chain couples TRBV2 to TRBJ2-3; 12 bases fit TRBD2. The CDR3 covers 21 residues. V dropped 6 bases and J dropped 6; count of bases not matched to a gene: 25. CDR1 is SNHLY and CDR2 is FYNNEI in the germline V gene. The CDR3 DNA reads as TGTGCCAGCAGCCTCCCCCGACAGGGGGCTGGTCTAGCGGGAGGGCTCGATACGCAGTATTTT. This codes for CASSLPRQGAGLAGGLDTQYF.

This sequence joins TRBV5-1 and TRBJ2-7; D is ambiguous. V was clipped by 4 bases and J by 7 bases, with 15 bases between them. The CDR3 covers 13 residues. Germline CDR1 is SGHRS and CDR2 is YFSETQ. The CDR3 nucleotides are TGCGCCAGCAGCGCCGCTGACGGGCGGGAGCAGTACTTC. Translating it yields CASSAADGREQYF. The full variable domain, with the rest looked up from reference TRBV5-1 and TRBJ2-7, is KAGVTQTPRYLIKTRGQQVTLSCSPISGHRSVSWYQQTPGQGLQFLFEYFSETQRNKGNFPGRFSGRQFSNSRSEMNVSTLELGDSALYLCASSAADGREQYFGPGTRLTVT.